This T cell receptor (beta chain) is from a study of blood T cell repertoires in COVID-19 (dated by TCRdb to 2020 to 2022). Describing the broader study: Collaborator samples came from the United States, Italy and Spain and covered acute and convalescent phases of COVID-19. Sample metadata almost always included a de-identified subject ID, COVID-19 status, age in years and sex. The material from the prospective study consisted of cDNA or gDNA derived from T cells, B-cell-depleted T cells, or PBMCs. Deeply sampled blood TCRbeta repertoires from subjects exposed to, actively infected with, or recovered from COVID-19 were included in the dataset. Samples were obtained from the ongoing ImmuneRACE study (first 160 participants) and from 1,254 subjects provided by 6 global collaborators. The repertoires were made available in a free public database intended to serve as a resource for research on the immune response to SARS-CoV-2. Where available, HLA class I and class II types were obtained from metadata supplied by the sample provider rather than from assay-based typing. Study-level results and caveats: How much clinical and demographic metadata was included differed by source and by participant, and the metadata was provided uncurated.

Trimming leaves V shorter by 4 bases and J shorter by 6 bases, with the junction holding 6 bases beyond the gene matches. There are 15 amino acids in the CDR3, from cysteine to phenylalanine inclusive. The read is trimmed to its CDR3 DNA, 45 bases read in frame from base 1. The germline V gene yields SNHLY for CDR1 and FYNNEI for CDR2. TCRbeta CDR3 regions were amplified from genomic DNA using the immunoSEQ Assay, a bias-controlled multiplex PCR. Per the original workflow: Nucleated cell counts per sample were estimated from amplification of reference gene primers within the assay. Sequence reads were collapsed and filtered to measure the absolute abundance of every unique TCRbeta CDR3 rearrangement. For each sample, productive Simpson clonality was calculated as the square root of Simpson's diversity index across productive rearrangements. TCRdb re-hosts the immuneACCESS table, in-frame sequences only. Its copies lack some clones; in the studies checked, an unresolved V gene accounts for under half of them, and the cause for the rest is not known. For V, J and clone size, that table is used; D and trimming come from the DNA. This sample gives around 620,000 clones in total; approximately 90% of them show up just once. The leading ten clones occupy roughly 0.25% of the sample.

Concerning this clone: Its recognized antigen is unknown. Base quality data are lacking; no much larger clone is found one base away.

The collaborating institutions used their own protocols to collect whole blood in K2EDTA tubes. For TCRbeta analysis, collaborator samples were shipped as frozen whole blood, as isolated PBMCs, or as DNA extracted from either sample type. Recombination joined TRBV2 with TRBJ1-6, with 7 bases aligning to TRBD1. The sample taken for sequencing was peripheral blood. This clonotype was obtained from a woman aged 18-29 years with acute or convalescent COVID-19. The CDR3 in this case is CASSGNDRVNSPLHF. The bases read TGTGCCAGCAGTGGAAACGACAGGGTTAATTCACCCCTCCACTTT.